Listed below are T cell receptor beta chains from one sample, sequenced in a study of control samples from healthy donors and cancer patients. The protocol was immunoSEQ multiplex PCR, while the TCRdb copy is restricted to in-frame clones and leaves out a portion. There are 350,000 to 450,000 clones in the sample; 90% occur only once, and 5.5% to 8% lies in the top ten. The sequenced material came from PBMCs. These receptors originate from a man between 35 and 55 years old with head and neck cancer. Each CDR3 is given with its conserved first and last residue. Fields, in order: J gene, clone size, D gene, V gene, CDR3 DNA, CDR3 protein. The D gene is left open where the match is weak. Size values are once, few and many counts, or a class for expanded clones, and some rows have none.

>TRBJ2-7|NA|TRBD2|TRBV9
TGTGCCAGCAGCGTCAGCGGGATCTCCTACGAGCAGTACTTC
CASSVSGISYEQYF
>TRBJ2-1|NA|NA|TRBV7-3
TGTGCCAGCAGCCCCGGGCCCGGTGGACAGTACAATGAGCAGTTCTTC
CASSPGPGGQYNEQFF
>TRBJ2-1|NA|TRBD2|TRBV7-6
TGTGCCAGCAGCTTAGCATCGACTAGCGGGAGGGCCACAGGGTCCTACAATGAGCAGTTCTTC
CASSLASTSGRATGSYNEQFF
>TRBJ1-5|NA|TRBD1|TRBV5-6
TGTGCCAGCAGCCTCTACCCGACAGGGCCTCTTCAGCCCCAGCATTTT
CASSLYPTGPLQPQHF
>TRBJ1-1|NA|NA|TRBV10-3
TGTGCCGGGCACAAGGATCCGACCACTGAAGCTTTCTTT
CAGHKDPTTEAFF
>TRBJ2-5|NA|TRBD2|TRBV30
TGTGCCTGGAGTGACGGTTTGTGGGGGGGCCAAGAGACCCAGTACTTC
CAWSDGLWGGQETQYF
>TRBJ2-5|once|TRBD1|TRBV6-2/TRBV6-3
TGTGCCAGCAGCAACGGGACAGGGCGACGGTACCAAGAGACCCAGTACTTC
CASSNGTGRRYQETQYF
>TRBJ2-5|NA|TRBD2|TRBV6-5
TGTGCCAGCAGTGACTCCGGACTAGGCGGGGGGACCCAGTACTTC
CASSDSGLGGGTQYF
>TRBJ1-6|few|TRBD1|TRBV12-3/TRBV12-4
TGTGCCAGCAGTGGGGACAGGGGTTCACCCCTCCACTTT
CASSGDRGSPLHF
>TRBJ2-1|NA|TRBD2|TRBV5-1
TGCGCCAGCAGCAACGGACGGACTAGCGGGATGAGCTATGAGCAGTTCTTC
CASSNGRTSGMSYEQFF
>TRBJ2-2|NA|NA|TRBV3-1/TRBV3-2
TGTGCCAGCAGCCAAGAATGGAGGAAAAGCGGCCAGAGGACCGGGGAGCTGTTTTTT
CASSQEWRKSGQRTGELFF
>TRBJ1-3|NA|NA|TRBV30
TGTGCCTGGAGTGCGTCGAGAGGAAACACCATATATTTT
CAWSASRGNTIYF
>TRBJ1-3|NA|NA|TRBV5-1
TGCGCCAGCAGCTTGGCCGCAGCCTCTGGAAACACCATATATTTT
CASSLAAASGNTIYF
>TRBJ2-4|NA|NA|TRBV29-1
TGCAGCGTCTCCAGGACGGTAGGCGAAAACATTCAGTACTTC
CSVSRTVGENIQYF
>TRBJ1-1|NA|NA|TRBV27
TGTGCCAGCAGTTTATCGGCAGGGTGGGTAGCTTTCTTT
CASSLSAGWVAFF
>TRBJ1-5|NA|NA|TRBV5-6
TGTGCCAGCAGTTCAACTCACCGGGACCGAACCAATCAGCCCCAGCATTTT
CASSSTHRDRTNQPQHF
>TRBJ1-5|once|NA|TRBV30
TGTGCCTGGACCGGACAGCGAAATCAGCCCCAGCATTTT
CAWTGQRNQPQHF